The sequence of this T cell receptor beta chain was determined in a study of blood T cell repertoires in COVID-19. Study-wide background: Both acute and convalescent COVID-19 samples were obtained from the United States, Italy and Spain. T cells, B-cell-depleted T cells, or PBMCs provided the cDNA or gDNA that served as material.

The CDR3 consists of 15 residues. The ends lost 3 bases at V and 6 bases at J; junction bases unmatched: 5. Germline values: CDR1 WSHSY, CDR2 SAAADI. Per the original data handling: Amplification from reference gene primers served as the basis for estimated nucleated cell counts. Data came from immunoSEQ multiplex PCR; TCRdb stores just in-frame clones and leaves some out. V, J and clone size were drawn from that table, and D and trimming were deduced from the DNA. The profile shows fewer than 85,000 clones, more than 80% of them singletons. The sample comprised peripheral blood. This clonotype originated in an elderly man with acute or convalescent COVID-19. The chain is built from TRBV10-2 and TRBJ2-1, with 10 bases lining up with TRBD1. CDR3 amino acids: CASSDRTGGGNEQFF. In nucleotides, the CDR3 is TGCGCCAGCAGTGACCGGACAGGGGGTGGCAATGAGCAGTTCTTC.